These 29 T cell receptor beta chains originate from one sample sequenced in a study of CD8+CD57+ T cells in acquired aplastic anemia. According to the study, genomic DNA was the template for TCR beta VDJ and CDR3 profiling. TCRdb re-derived calls from the reads in MiXCR, one entry per CDR3 protein. The sample carries 220,000 or so distinct CDR3 sequences, about 62% recorded once. Whoever was chosen for sequencing had shown CD8+CD57+ cell expansion by flow cytometry. Sequencing was done on a sample of sorted CD4+, CD8+, or CD8+CD57+ T cells (not recorded which) from PBMCs. Receptors originate from a human donor with aplastic anemia.

This clonotype was detected a few times. The chain recombines TRBV12-3 or TRBV12-4 with TRBJ2-3, with a weak D call TRBD2 (6 bases). There are 14 residues in the CDR3. The germline V and J ends were trimmed by 3 bases and 1 base, with 8 bases remaining between them. For the CDR3, the DNA is TGTGCCAGCAGTTTCACGGGGGGCACAGATACGCAGTATTTT. Protein sequence: CASSFTGGTDTQYF.

The chain uses TRBV10-3 and TRBJ1-2, with D tentatively TRBD1 (6 bases). There are 14 residues in the CDR3. Germline CDR1 ENHRY, CDR2 SYGVKD. Trimming took off 5 bases at V and 5 bases at J, with 15 bases between the two ends. The CDR3 region is CAISPRQELYGYTF. The CDR3 DNA is TGTGCCATCAGTCCTAGACAGGAATTGTATGGCTACACCTTC.

This clonotype was detected only a few times. J is TRBJ1-5 and V is TRBV19; weak D call: TRBD1 (5 bases). The V gene's germline CDR1 is LNHDA and CDR2 SQIVND (reference sequence). The V end was cut by 6 bases, the J end by 1 base, with 19 bases between. The CDR3 runs 17 residues. CDR3 region: CASSLPQGTPSNQPQHF. CDR3 bases: TGTGCCAGTAGCCTCCCCCAGGGAACCCCAAGCAATCAGCCCCAGCATTTT.

This sequence joins TRBV7-2 and TRBJ2-3, with 14 bases matching TRBD2. V was clipped by 4 bases and J by 2 bases; unmatched bases: 2. The CDR3 runs 16 residues. Germline V gene lookup returns CDR1 SGHTA and CDR2 FQGNSA. In nucleotides, the CDR3 is TGTGCCAGCAGCTCGGGACTAGCGGGGGTCACAGATACGCAGTATTTT. Translated, it gives CASSSGLAGVTDTQYF. The full variable domain, rest sourced from reference TRBV7-2 and TRBJ2-3, is GAGVSQSPSNKVTEKGKDVELRCDPISGHTALYWYRQSLGQGLEFLIYFQGNSAPDKSGLPSDRFSAERTGGSVSTLTIQRTQQEDSAVYLCASSSGLAGVTDTQYFGPGTRLTVL.

The chain links TRBV25-1 to TRBJ1-1, with no clear D. The length of the CDR3 is 15 residues. Germline values: CDR1 MGHDK, CDR2 SYGVNS. The V end lost 3 bases, the J end lost 6 bases, and 17 bases lay between the germline ends. The CDR3 protein is CASSDSLQALPEAFF. The CDR3 nucleotides are TGTGCCAGCAGTGATAGCTTGCAGGCTCTACCTGAAGCTTTCTTT. Together with reference TRBV25-1 and TRBJ1-1, the CDR3 gives the full variable domain: EADIYQTPRYLVIGTGKKITLECSQTMGHDKMYWYQQDPGMELHLIHYSYGVNSTEKGDLSSESTVSRIRTEHFPLTLESARPSHTSQYLCASSDSLQALPEAFFGQGTRLTVV.

This clonotype is a singleton in its sample. The chain carries TRBV15 and TRBJ2-1, with a weak D call TRBD2 (7 bases). This CDR3 contains 14 residues. Trimming took off 3 bases at V and 9 bases at J, with 15 bases between the two ends. Germline CDR1 reads LNHNV; CDR2 reads YYDKDF (reference sequence). The CDR3 reads CATSSSQGLSEQFF. The CDR3 DNA sequence: TGTGCCACCAGCAGCTCACAGGGACTAAGTGAGCAGTTCTTC.

This chain connects TRBV19 to TRBJ2-7, with 8 positions matching TRBD1. The CDR3 has 16 residues. The V gene's germline CDR1 is LNHDA and CDR2 SQIVND (reference sequence). Trimming at V came to 3 bases and at J to 1 base, leaving 8 bases not matched to a gene. CDR3 sequence: CASSIPNRGTSYEQYF. CDR3 sequence (DNA): TGTGCCAGTAGTATTCCCAACAGGGGGACTTCCTACGAGCAGTACTTC.

This chain uses TRBV5-1 with TRBJ2-5; D tentatively fits TRBD1 or TRBD2 (6 bases each). Germline assignment: CDR1 SGHRS and CDR2 YFSETQ. The ends were cut back, 5 bases at V and 4 bases at J, with 12 bases in the middle. The CDR3 has 13 residues. CDR3 loop: CASSWGAAETQYF. CDR3 DNA: TGCGCCAGCAGTTGGGGGGCGGCAGAGACCCAGTACTTC.

The genes are TRBV20-1 and TRBJ2-3; D call uncertain. CDR3 size: 12 residues. Germline loops: CDR1 DFQATT, CDR2 SNEGSKA (reference sequence). V was pared by 5 bases and J by 5 bases, with 11 bases between. CDR3 residues: CSAGVGQDTQYF. DNA of the CDR3: TGCAGTGCTGGAGTAGGGCAAGATACGCAGTATTTT.

This clonotype came up many times. The chain uses TRBV2 and TRBJ1-5; TRBD1 matches 9 bases. The CDR3 has 14 amino acids. J gave up 3 bases and V 8 bases, and 5 bases lay outside the gene matches. Germline CDR1 and CDR2: SNHLY and FYNNEI. The CDR3 here is CASQDRGPNQPQHF. Written as DNA, the CDR3 is TGTGCCAGCCAGGACAGGGGACCCAATCAGCCCCAGCATTTT.

V is TRBV20-1 and J is TRBJ2-2; TRBD1 aligns across 7 bases. In germline, CDR1 is DFQATT, CDR2 SNEGSKA (reference sequence). CDR3 size: 12 residues. The J segment lost 7 bases and the V segment lost 6 bases, leaving 5 bases of the junction unmatched. The CDR3, as DNA: TGCAGTGCGCGACAGGGTGACGGGGAGCTGTTTTTT. Encoded protein: CSARQGDGELFF.

The CDR3 loop is CASSYGDSFIYEQYF. For the CDR3, the DNA is TGTGCCAGCAGTTACGGGGACAGCTTCATCTACGAGCAGTACTTC. The V and J genes are TRBV6-5 and TRBJ2-7, with 7 positions matching TRBD1. V trimming: 2 bases; J trimming: 3 bases; junction bases outside the gene matches: 7. The germline V gene has CDR1 MNHEY and CDR2 SVGAGI. This CDR3 has 15 residues.

The chain employs TRBV20-1 and TRBJ1-1; D is uncertain. Germline CDR1 DFQATT, CDR2 SNEGSKA (reference sequence). The V end lost 4 bases, the J end lost 1 base, and 19 bases lay between the germline ends. The CDR3 is 16 amino acids. CDR3 DNA sequence: TGCAGTGCTAAGCCGGACGGCCTCGCGGGGAACACTGAAGCTTTCTTT. The encoded protein is CSAKPDGLAGNTEAFF.

About this clonotype: The final CDR3 position lacks the conserved phenylalanine or tryptophan, pointing to a likely read error. The rearrangement uses TRBV20-1 and TRBJ1-6, with D possibly TRBD1 on 5 matching bases. Looked up from germline, CDR1 is DFQATT and CDR2 is SNEGSKA (reference sequence). V was pared by 6 bases and J by 5 bases, with 11 bases between. The CDR3 spans 13 residues. CDR3 in amino acids: CSASGGDNSPLHL. The CDR3 DNA reads as TGCAGTGCCTCCGGGGGAGATAATTCACCCCTCCACCTT.

This clonotype was seen a single time. This chain links TRBV13 with TRBJ1-2; possible D gene TRBD1, 5 bases. Trimming removed 5 bases at V and 4 bases at J, with 11 bases between. The CDR3 is made up of 13 amino acids. Germline loops: CDR1 PRHDT, CDR2 FYEKMQ (reference sequence). CDR3 protein: CASSPDSSYGYTF. Here the CDR3 DNA reads TGTGCCAGCAGCCCAGACAGTTCCTATGGCTACACCTTC.

CDR3 loop: CASSEYPTSMNTEAFF. CDR3 DNA sequence: TGTGCCAGCAGTGAATATCCAACAAGTATGAACACTGAAGCTTTCTTT. The chain recombines TRBV25-1 with TRBJ1-1, with D hard to call. Per the germline V gene, CDR1 is MGHDK and CDR2 is SYGVNS. The CDR3 is 16 amino acids. Trimming left V 0 bases short and J 0 bases short, with 11 bases between.

At least ten counts were recorded for this clonotype. The chain carries TRBV6-1 and TRBJ2-7, with a tentative D call TRBD1 (6 bases). In germline, CDR1 is MNHNS, CDR2 SASEGT. The ends were cut back, 0 bases at V and 4 bases at J, with 13 bases in the middle. This CDR3 spans 15 amino acids. In DNA form, the CDR3 reads TGTGCCAGCAGTGAAGCGGAGTGGGGGCTATACGAGCAGTACTTC. It encodes CASSEAEWGLYEQYF.

This clonotype was counted only a few times. The V gene is TRBV2, the J gene TRBJ2-7; D remains ambiguous. V shed 7 bases and J shed 0 bases, with 13 bases lying between them. Germline CDR1 SNHLY, CDR2 FYNNEI. The CDR3 is 14 amino acids. CDR3 sequence (DNA): TGTGCCAGCACCCAAGGAGCAGGCTCCTACGAGCAGTACTTC. This gives the protein CASTQGAGSYEQYF.

This clonotype came up a few times. The junction and the germline gene differ at one end; a read error may be behind it. This rearrangement joins TRBV20-1 to TRBJ1-1, with D perhaps matching TRBD1 (6 bases). Per the germline V gene, CDR1 is DFQATT and CDR2 is SNEGSKA (reference sequence). This CDR3 is built from 15 residues. The CDR3 DNA is TGCAGTGCTGGAGAAACAGGGTTTATGGACACTGAAGCTTTCTTT. Its translation: CSAGETGFMDTEAFF.

This clonotype has a count of ten or more. The chain joins TRBV7-9 to TRBJ2-7; tentatively, D is TRBD2 (6 bases). This CDR3 has 17 amino acids. Germline values: CDR1 SEHNR, CDR2 FQNEAQ (reference sequence). The V and J ends lost 0 bases and 2 bases respectively, with 17 bases between them. Here the CDR3 reads CASSLAGFGTATYEQYF. DNA of the CDR3: TGTGCCAGCAGCTTAGCGGGTTTCGGGACTGCTACCTACGAGCAGTACTTC.

J is TRBJ1-4 and V is TRBV12-3 or TRBV12-4; D perhaps matches TRBD1 (5 bases). This CDR3 contains 15 residues. Trimming cost V 1 base and J 8 bases, with 14 bases left between them. Here the CDR3 DNA reads TGTGCCAGCAGTTTAGGTTCAGGGTTGTGGGAAAAACTGTTTTTT. Translation: CASSLGSGLWEKLFF.

The CDR3 region is CSATQPATNEKLFF. CDR3 bases: TGCAGTGCCACTCAACCCGCAACTAATGAAAAACTGTTTTTT. The V gene is TRBV20-1, the J gene TRBJ1-4, with D hard to call. V lost 6 bases to trimming and J lost 0 bases, with 11 bases between them. This CDR3 has 14 residues. The germline V gene has CDR1 DFQATT and CDR2 SNEGSKA (reference sequence).

CDR3 amino acids: CASSRGQVITVYYGYTF. For the CDR3, the DNA is TGTGCCAGCAGCAGGGGACAGGTAATCACCGTATACTATGGCTACACCTTC. The chain uses TRBV5-8 and TRBJ1-2; 8 positions match TRBD1. Germline V gene lookup returns CDR1 SGHTS and CDR2 YDEGEE. The CDR3 sequence is 17 residues long. The ends lost 4 bases at V and 3 bases at J; junction bases unmatched: 14.

This chain connects TRBV29-1 to TRBJ1-1; TRBD1 aligns across 8 bases. Trimming cost V 1 base and J 13 bases; bases outside gene matches: 8. The CDR3 is 12 amino acids. In germline, CDR1 is SQVTM, CDR2 ANQGSEA. The chain's CDR3 is CSVEGTGGVVFF. The CDR3 nucleotides are TGCAGCGTTGAAGGCACAGGGGGAGTAGTTTTCTTT.

This clonotype was counted many times. J is TRBJ2-3 and V is TRBV4-1, with unresolved D. With 0 bases removed from V and 6 bases from J, the gap between germline ends came to 4 bases. The CDR3 is 12 residues long. The germline V gene encodes CDR1 MGHRA and CDR2 YSYEKL. The DNA of the CDR3 is TGCGCCAGCAGCCAAGATTTGGATACGCAGTATTTT. It yields the protein CASSQDLDTQYF.

DNA of the CDR3: TGTGCCAGTAGTCCGATTAACTATGGCTACACCTTC. This encodes CASSPINYGYTF. The chain combines TRBV19 with TRBJ1-2; D ambiguous. There are 12 residues in the CDR3. CDR1 and CDR2 (germline): LNHDA, SQIVND (reference sequence). V was shortened by 5 bases and J by 1 base, with 5 bases between the two germline ends.

The rearrangement joins TRBV25-1 to TRBJ2-2, with D unclear. This CDR3 contains 11 residues. Germline CDR1 reads MGHDK; CDR2 reads SYGVNS. This CDR3 is CAKHNTGELFF. The DNA for the CDR3 is TGTGCTAAACACAACACCGGGGAGCTGTTTTTT.

The chain employs TRBV2 and TRBJ2-5, with a tentative D call TRBD1 (5 bases). CDR3 length: 14 residues. From germline, CDR1 is SNHLY and CDR2 FYNNEI. Trimming took 7 bases from V and 2 from J, leaving 14 bases between them. The CDR3 sequence is CASNPRQPQETQYF. The CDR3 bases are TGTGCCAGCAACCCCCGACAGCCACAAGAGACCCAGTACTTC.

V and J are TRBV2 and TRBJ2-7, with D unresolved. The CDR3 length is 15 residues. V lost 8 bases and J lost 0, with 17 bases in between. Per germline, CDR1 SNHLY and CDR2 FYNNEI. The CDR3 sequence is CASGMDARSSYEQYF. CDR3 DNA: TGTGCCAGCGGGATGGACGCCCGGAGCTCCTACGAGCAGTACTTC.